This T cell receptor beta chain emerged from a study of blood T cell repertoires in COVID-19 (dated by TCRdb to 2018 to 2021). With respect to the entire study: Collaborator samples came from the United States, Italy and Spain and covered acute and convalescent phases of COVID-19. The dataset comprised deeply sampled blood TCRbeta repertoires from subjects exposed to, actively infected with, or recovered from COVID-19. Sample metadata almost always included a de-identified subject ID, COVID-19 status, age in years and sex. The samples were drawn from two sources: the first 160 participants of the ongoing ImmuneRACE study, and 1,254 subjects contributed by 6 global collaborators. The prospective study material was composed of cDNA or gDNA derived from T cells, B-cell-depleted T cells, or PBMCs. Where available, HLA class I and class II types were taken from metadata supplied by the sample provider and were not determined by assay-based typing. The repertoires were released in a freely available public database meant as a resource for research on the immune response to SARS-CoV-2.

The CDR3 holds 14 amino acids from the cysteine to the phenylalanine. Only the CDR3 DNA is retained, 42 bases long and in frame from the first base. Compared with germline, V lacks 3 bases and J lacks 11 bases; bases without a gene match: 8. CDR1 and CDR2, looked up from the germline V gene (reference sequence), are SEHNR and FQNEAQ. Collaborating institutions collected whole blood in K2EDTA tubes following their own protocols. For TCRbeta analysis, collaborators shipped samples as frozen whole blood, isolated PBMCs, or DNA extracted from either of those sample types. The immunoSEQ Assay, a bias-controlled multiplex PCR, was used to amplify TCRbeta CDR3 regions from genomic DNA. On the authors' methods: The number of nucleated cells in each sample was estimated from the amplification of reference gene primers within the assay. To quantify the absolute abundance of each unique TCRbeta CDR3 rearrangement, sequence reads were collapsed and filtered. For each sample, productive Simpson clonality was calculated as the square root of Simpson's diversity index across productive rearrangements. TCRdb took this table from immuneACCESS and kept in-frame rearrangements with V and J called. Such tables lack part of the clones; where checked against another copy, unresolved V genes explain under half of the gap, and the rest is unexplained. V, J and clone size reflect that table, while D and trimming were determined from the DNA. Present in this sample are approximately 110,000 clones, more than 75% of which were seen just once. The top ten clonotypes cover around 5% of the sample.

The research as a whole found: Clinical and demographic metadata were provided uncurated, with the amount varying by source and participant.

This clone was seen only a few times. No cognate antigen has been identified for it. There are no base qualities to consult, and no much larger clone falls within one base. Sequenced sample: peripheral blood. The chain is made from TRBV7-9 and TRBJ1-3, with 9 central nucleotides matching TRBD1. This receptor was obtained from a human donor in a cohort sampled during active COVID-19. The CDR3 reads as follows: CASSFTGGVYPIYF. The DNA sequence is given as TGTGCCAGCAGCTTTACAGGGGGCGTCTACCCCATATATTTT.